Given below is one T cell receptor beta chain in context. CDR1 SQVTM and CDR2 ANQGSEA come from the germline V gene. Germline trimming cut 1 base from V and 2 bases from J; bases unmatched to any gene: 4. CDR3 length equals 15 residues. This sample is drawn from a study of human T cells and chemical hapten exposure. Whole blood that had not been fractionated was the source of extracted total RNA. Unique molecular identifiers were affixed to discrete cDNA molecules within the library. TCRdb re-called the reads through MiXCR, storing one row per CDR3 protein. The sample yields fewer than 150,000 distinct CDR3 sequences, approximately 9.3% seen once.

J is TRBJ2-3 and V is TRBV29-1; 9 bases align to TRBD1. Sequenced sample: whole blood. The clonotype comes from a human donor in good health. Some clones in this sample may be carry-over from other donors' samples. The CDR3 DNA reads as TGCAGCGTTGAAGCCGACAGGGGGAACACAGATACGCAGTATTTT. It codes for CSVEADRGNTDTQYF.